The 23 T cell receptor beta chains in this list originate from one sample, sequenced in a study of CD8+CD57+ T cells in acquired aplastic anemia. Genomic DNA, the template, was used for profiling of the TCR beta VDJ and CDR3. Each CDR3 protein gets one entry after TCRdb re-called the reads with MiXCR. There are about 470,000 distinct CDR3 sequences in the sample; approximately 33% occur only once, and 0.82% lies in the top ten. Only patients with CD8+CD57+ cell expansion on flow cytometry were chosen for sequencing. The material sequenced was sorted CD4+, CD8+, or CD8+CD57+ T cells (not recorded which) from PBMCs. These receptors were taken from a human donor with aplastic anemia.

This CDR3 is CSVESRDRGWTQYF. In DNA, the CDR3 is TGCAGCGTTGAGTCCCGGGACAGGGGGTGGACGCAGTATTTT. The genes are TRBV29-1 and TRBJ2-3; 11 nucleotides agree with TRBD1. The CDR3 has 14 amino acids. V lost 3 bases and J lost 9; bases outside the gene matches: 8. From germline, CDR1 is SQVTM and CDR2 ANQGSEA.

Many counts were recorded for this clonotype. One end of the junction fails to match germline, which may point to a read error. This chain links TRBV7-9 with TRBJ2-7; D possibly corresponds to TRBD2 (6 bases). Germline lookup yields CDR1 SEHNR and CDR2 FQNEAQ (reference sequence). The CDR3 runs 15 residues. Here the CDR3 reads CASSELAGTGERRDF. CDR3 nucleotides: TGTGCCAGCAGCGAACTCGCCGGGACTGGAGAAAGAAGGGACTTC.

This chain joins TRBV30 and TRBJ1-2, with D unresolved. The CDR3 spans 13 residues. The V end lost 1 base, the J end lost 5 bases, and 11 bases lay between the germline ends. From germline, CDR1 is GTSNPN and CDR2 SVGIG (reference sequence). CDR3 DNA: TGTGCCTGGAGTGGTGCCGGATGGTATGGCTACACCTTC. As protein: CAWSGAGWYGYTF.

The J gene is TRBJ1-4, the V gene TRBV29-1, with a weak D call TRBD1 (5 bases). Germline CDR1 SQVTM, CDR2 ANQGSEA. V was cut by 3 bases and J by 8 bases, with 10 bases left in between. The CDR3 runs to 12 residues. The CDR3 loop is CSVDGTGEKLFF. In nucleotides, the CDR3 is TGCAGCGTTGATGGGACTGGGGAAAAACTGTTTTTT.

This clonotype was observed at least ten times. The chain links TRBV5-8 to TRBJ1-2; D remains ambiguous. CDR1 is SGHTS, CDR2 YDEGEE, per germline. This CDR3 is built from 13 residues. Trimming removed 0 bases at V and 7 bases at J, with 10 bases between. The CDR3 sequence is CASSLVRASGYTF. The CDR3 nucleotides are TGTGCCAGCAGCTTGGTCCGGGCTAGTGGCTACACCTTC.

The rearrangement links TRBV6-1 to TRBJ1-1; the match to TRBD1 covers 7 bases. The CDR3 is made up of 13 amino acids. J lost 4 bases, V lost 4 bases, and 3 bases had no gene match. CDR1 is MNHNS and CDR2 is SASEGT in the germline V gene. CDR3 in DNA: TGTGCCAGCAGTGGGAACAGGGGCACTGAAGCTTTCTTT. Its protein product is CASSGNRGTEAFF.

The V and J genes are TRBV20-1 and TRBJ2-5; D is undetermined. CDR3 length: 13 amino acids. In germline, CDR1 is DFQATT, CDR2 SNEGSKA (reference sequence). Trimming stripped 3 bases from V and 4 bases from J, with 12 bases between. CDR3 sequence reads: CSASSPVSETQYF. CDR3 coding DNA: TGCAGTGCTAGTTCACCGGTATCAGAGACCCAGTACTTC.

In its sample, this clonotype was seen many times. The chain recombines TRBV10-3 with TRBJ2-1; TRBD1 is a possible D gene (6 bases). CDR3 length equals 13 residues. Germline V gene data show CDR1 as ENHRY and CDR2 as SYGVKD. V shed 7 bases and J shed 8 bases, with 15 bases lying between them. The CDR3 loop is CAIKAGDEDEQFF. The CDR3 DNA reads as TGTGCCATCAAAGCAGGGGATGAGGATGAGCAGTTCTTC.

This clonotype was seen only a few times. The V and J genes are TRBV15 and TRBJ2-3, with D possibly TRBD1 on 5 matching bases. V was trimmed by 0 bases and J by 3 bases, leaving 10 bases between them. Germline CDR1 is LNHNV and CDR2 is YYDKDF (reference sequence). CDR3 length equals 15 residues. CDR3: CATSRDVRATDTQYF. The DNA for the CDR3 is TGTGCCACCAGCAGAGATGTCAGGGCAACAGATACGCAGTATTTT.

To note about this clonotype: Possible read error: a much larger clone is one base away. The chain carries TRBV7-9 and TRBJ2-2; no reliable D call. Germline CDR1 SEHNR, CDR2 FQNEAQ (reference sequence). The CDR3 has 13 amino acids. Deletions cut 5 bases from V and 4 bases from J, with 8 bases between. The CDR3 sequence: CASSTISTGELFF. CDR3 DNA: TGTGCCAGCAGCACCATAAGCACCGGGGAGCTGTTTTTT.

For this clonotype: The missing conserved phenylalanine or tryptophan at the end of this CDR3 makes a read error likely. In DNA, the CDR3 is TGTGCCAGCAGTGGGCGGGGGTTAGAGGGCTACACCTCC. Encoded protein: CASSGRGLEGYTS. The chain recombines TRBV6-1 with TRBJ1-2; possible D gene TRBD1, 5 bases. The CDR3 is 13 amino acids. The germline V gene has CDR1 MNHNS and CDR2 SASEGT. Trimming cost V 4 bases and J 8 bases, with 14 bases left between them.

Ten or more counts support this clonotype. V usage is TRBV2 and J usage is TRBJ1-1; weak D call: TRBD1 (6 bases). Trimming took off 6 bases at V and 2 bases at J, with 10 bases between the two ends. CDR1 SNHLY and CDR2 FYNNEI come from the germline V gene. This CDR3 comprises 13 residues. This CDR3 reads CASSPGQNTEAFF. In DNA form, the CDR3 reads TGTGCCAGCAGCCCGGGACAAAACACTGAAGCTTTCTTT.

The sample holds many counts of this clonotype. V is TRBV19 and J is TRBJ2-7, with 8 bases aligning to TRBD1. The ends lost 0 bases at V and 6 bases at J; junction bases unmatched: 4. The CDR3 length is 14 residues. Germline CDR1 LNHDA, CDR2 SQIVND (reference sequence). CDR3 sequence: CASSIEGQASEQYF. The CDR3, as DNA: TGTGCCAGTAGTATAGAGGGACAGGCTAGCGAGCAGTACTTC.

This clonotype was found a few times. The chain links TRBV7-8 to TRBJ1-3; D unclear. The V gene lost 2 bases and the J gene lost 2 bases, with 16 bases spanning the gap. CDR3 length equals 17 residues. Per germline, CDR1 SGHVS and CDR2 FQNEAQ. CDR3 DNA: TGTGCCAGCAGCTTACAAACGTCAGGAGGGCCTGGAAACACCATATATTTT. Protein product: CASSLQTSGGPGNTIYF.

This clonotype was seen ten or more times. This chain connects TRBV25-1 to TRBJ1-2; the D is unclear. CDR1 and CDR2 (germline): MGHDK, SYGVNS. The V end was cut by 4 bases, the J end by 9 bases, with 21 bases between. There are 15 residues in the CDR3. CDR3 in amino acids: CASSASGVGPSSYTF. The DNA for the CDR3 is TGTGCCAGCAGTGCCTCCGGCGTCGGCCCTTCGAGCTACACCTTC.

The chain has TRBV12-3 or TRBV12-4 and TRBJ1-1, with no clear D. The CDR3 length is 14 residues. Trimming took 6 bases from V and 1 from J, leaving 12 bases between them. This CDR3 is CASSSDHENTEAFF. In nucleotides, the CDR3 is TGTGCCAGCAGCTCGGACCACGAGAACACTGAAGCTTTCTTT.

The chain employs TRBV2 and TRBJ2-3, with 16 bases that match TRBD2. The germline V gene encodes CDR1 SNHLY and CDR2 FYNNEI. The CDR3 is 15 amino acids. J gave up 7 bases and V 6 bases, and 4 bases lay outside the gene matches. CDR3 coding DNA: TGTGCCAGCAGGGGACTAGCGGGAGGGGTACATACGCAGTATTTT. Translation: CASRGLAGGVHTQYF. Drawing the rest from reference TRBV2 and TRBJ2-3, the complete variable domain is EPEVTQTPSHQVTQMGQEVILRCVPISNHLYFYWYRQILGQKVEFLVSFYNNEISEKSEIFDDQFSVERPDGSNFTLKIRSTKLEDSAMYFCASRGLAGGVHTQYFGPGTRLTVL.

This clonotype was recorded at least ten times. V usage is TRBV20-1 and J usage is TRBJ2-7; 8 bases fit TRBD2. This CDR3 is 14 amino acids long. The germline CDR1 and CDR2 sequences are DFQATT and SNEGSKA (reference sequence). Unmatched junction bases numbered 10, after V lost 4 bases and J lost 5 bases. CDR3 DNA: TGCAGTGCTACACCGGGACTAGGCCCCAACGAGCAGTACTTC. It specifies CSATPGLGPNEQYF.

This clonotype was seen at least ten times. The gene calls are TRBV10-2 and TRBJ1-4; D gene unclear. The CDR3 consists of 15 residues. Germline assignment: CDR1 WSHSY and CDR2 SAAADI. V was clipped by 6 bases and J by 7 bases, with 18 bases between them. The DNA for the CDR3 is TGCGCCAGCAGCAGGAAAGGTGTTCCCAGTGAAAAACTGTTTTTT. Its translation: CASSRKGVPSEKLFF.

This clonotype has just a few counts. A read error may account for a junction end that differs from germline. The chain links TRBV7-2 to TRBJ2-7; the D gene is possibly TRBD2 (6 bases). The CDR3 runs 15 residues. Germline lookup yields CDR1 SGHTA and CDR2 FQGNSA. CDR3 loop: CASSQDTDGARGKYF. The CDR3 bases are TGCGCCAGCAGCCAAGACACGGACGGGGCCCGGGGGAAGTACTTC.

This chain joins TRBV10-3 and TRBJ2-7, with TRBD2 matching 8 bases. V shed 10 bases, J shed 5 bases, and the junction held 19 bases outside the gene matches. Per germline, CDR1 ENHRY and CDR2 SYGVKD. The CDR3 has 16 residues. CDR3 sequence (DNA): TGTGCCAGCAAAAGGGGGTGGCGGGGGGAGAGTAACGAGCAGTACTTC. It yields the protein CASKRGWRGESNEQYF.

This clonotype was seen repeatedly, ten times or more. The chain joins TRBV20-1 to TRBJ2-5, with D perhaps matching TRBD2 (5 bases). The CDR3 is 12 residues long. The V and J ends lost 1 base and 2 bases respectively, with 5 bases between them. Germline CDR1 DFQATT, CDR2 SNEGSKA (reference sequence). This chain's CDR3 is CSARGLQETQYF. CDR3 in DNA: TGCAGTGCTAGAGGACTACAAGAGACCCAGTACTTC.

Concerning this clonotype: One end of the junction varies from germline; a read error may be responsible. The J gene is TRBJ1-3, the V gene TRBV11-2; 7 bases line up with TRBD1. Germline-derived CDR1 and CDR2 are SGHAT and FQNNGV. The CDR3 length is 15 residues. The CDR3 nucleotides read TGTGCCGGCAGCTTAGAGACAGGGACTGGAAACATCATATATTTT. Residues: CAGSLETGTGNIIYF.